This TCR beta chain originates from a study of shared clonotypes between healthy human individuals (dated by TCRdb to 2019 to 2021). Regarding the research as a whole: A couple of women and a few men aged 18 to 49 years were included in the cohort. To increase sequencing depth and limit assay-specific biases, TCR repertoire library preparation and sequencing were carried out by different laboratories using diverse techniques. Each donor's leukapheresis produced roughly between roughly 0.85 and 9.5 billion PBMCs. To estimate repertoire size and how much clonotype sharing occurs between individuals, the study deeply sequenced the blood TCR repertoires of five or six healthy adults. For each donor, CD4 naive and CD4 memory were each run on three plates, CD8 naive on two plates, and CD8 memory on one plate.

Using the deep immunoSEQ assay, multiplex PCR amplified TCR CDR3 regions from genomic DNA. For each cell subset, the extracted genomic DNA was distributed evenly across all wells of several immunoSEQ 96-well plates, and each plate served as one replicate. Each replicate PCR for sorted subsets received about 0.2 ug genomic DNA, equal to some 32,000 T cell genomes. Purified libraries were quantified with a Qubit 3.0 fluorometer, sized on a Bioanalyzer 2100, and re-quantified with the KAPA Library Quantification kit. A separate single-read 150-cycle Illumina NextSeq 550 flow cell was used to sequence each immunoSEQ 96-well plate. The authors processed their data as follows. Because the immunoSEQ output included only junctional sequences and no quality scores, the filtering could not be the same as the filtering used for full-length reads. To assign V/J genes and CDR3, sequences were annotated using PyIR, a Python wrapper for IgBLAST v1.9, with IMGT germline references. Any read was removed if the V/J assignment was weak (E-value above 1e-6), the CDR3 was missing, or the read contained stop codons, out-of-frame junctions, or ambiguous translated residues. A V3J clonotype was defined by an identical inferred V gene, J gene, and CDR3 amino acid sequence. Percentage overlap between repertoires was calculated by dividing the number of shared unique clonotypes by the size of the smaller repertoire. Richness of each repertoire was evaluated using RTK rarefaction, the Chao1 estimator, and Recon v2.1 estimates of unobserved clonotypes. For all TCRbeta clonotypes obtained by the gDNA method from four donors, generation probabilities were computed with OLGA. The source is immuneACCESS, and TCRdb retained only in-frame sequences with V and J called. Part of the clones is not carried over; for the studies checked, unresolved V genes explain less than half of this, and the remainder is unexplained. V, J and clone size derive from that table, while D and trimming were established from the DNA sequence. The sample includes millions of clones, with more than 90% observed a single time. Of the sample, 0.11% to 0.15% falls within the top ten clones.

Study-wide conclusions, independent of this receptor: Sampling was restricted to blood, and TCR repertoires in tissues likely differ from the TCR repertoires found in blood. Sharing across several donors was observed for around 5% of naive CD4, about 4% of naive CD8, over 2% of memory CD4, and about 0.4% of memory CD8 clonotypes. Naive subsets generally had larger estimated clonotype richness than memory subsets did. The small number of donors limited the genetic and exposure-history diversity represented. Based on pairwise subsampling, the degree of clonotype sharing among donors was expected to be affected by sequencing depth. Clonotypes shared by all four sorted-subset donors showed higher generation probabilities than non-shared clonotypes. Incomplete sequencing was indicated by rarefaction of sorted-subset datasets, despite the large sequencing depth.

The donors were healthy, HIV-negative adults who had no recently reported acute infections or vaccinations. Every donor was a Caucasian adult residing in Nashville, Tennessee, USA. Magnetic negative selection was used to enrich CD4+ T cells, after which naive cells were positively selected on CD45RA and the negative fraction became the memory subset. After blood collection by leukapheresis, PBMCs were isolated using Ficoll-Histopaque density gradient centrifugation and then cryopreserved in the vapor phase of liquid nitrogen. Analytical flow cytometry was used to check the purity and quantity of each magnetically sorted T cell population. From each sorted fraction, genomic DNA was isolated and quantified by UV absorbance on a Nanodrop 2000c. Of note for this clone: Its antigen remains unidentified. Within one base of it there is no much larger clone, and no base qualities were kept.

A distance of 17 bases separates the germline ends of V and J, which lose 7 bases and 7 bases respectively. From a lookup of the germline V gene (reference sequence), CDR1 and CDR2 are SEHNR and FQNEAQ. The CDR3 goes from the cysteine to the phenylalanine over 15 residues. Solely the CDR3 DNA is kept, with 45 bases framed from the first base. This TCR came from a man between 18 and 29 years old in good health. The chain is made from TRBV7-9 and TRBJ1-6; confidence is insufficient to name the D gene. Material for sequencing was naive CD4+ T cells sorted from blood. What the cell subset or site label conveys for this sample: CD45RA+ positively selected. CDR3 sequence: CASTQVRKDNSPLHF. Read as DNA, the sequence is TGTGCCAGCACCCAGGTTCGGAAAGACAATTCACCCCTCCACTTT.